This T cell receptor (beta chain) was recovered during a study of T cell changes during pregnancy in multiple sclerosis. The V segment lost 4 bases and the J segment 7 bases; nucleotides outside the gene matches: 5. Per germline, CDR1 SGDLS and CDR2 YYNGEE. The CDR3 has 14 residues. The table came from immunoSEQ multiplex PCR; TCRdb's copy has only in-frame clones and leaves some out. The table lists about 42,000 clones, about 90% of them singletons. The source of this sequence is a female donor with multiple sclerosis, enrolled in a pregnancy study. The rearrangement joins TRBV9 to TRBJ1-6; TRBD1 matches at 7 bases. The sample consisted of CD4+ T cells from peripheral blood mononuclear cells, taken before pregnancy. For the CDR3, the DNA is TGTGCCAGCAGCTCCGAGGGGGCGAATTCACCCCTCCACTTT. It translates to CASSSEGANSPLHF.